This T cell receptor beta chain was documented in a study of cytomegalovirus exposure and HLA in healthy donors. Of note for this clone: Its matching antigen is unknown.

The PCR employed 60 Vbeta primers together with 13 Jbeta primers. Method: immunoSEQ multiplex PCR; TCRdb's copy keeps in-frame clones and lacks some. The sample holds about 130,000 clones, roughly four fifths seen once. The study's findings and limits: Most of the TCR beta V segments (in an earlier analysis) were productive either about 87% or about 30% of the time.

The CDR3 totals 16 residues. Germline values: CDR1 WSHSY, CDR2 SAAADI. Trimming took off 2 bases at V and 0 bases at J, with 10 bases between the two ends. The TCR originated in a girl aged 2-10 years in good health and CMV-seronegative. The chain employs TRBV10-2 and TRBJ2-2; D call uncertain. Material: PBMCs. The CDR3 sequence: CASSEQAFANTGELFF. Here the CDR3 DNA reads TGCGCCAGCAGTGAGCAAGCCTTCGCGAACACCGGGGAGCTGTTTTTT.